Included here is one T cell receptor (beta chain) sequence, with context. Its target is unknown. The entry originates in a study of T cell repertoires in cytomegalovirus infection. Study context: Indications of both CMV infection and matching HLA type were provided by public TCR beta signatures. Study results and caveats: Using cumulative public TCR beta family frequency, the authors identified those who carried CMV together with the relevant HLA. HLA-C-restricted, CMV-specific TCR beta clonotypes were dominant ex vivo.

The V and J ends lost 5 bases and 4 bases respectively, with 14 bases between them. The CDR3 is 14 amino acids. Germline CDR1 and CDR2: MNHNY and SVGAGI (reference sequence). MiXCR, applied by TCRdb to the reads, yields one record per CDR3 protein. The table has around 140,000 distinct CDR3 sequences, approximately 30% seen once; the top ten hold around 50%. The source of this sequence is a human donor in good health (CMV status not recorded). Some clones in this sample may be carry-over from other donors' samples. This sample comprised CD8+ T cells from cultured PBMCs, obtained from culture after CMV antigen stimulation. V is TRBV6-6 and J is TRBJ1-2; D gene uncertain. The CDR3, as DNA: TGTGCCAGCAGTGGCGGTGGAGAGGTCTATGGCTACACCTTC. Residues: CASSGGGEVYGYTF.